This T cell receptor (beta chain) was identified in a study of post-analysis software for immune sequencing data. Study-wide context: The disease courses spanned relapsing-remitting, secondary progressive and progressive-relapsing forms of multiple sclerosis.

Unique molecular identifiers were present in the TCR beta cDNA libraries. The source material, 1 to 10 million T cells, gave rise to roughly 500,000 cDNA molecules. TCRdb itself ran the PCR reads through MiXCR, one entry per CDR3 protein. The table includes under 900,000 distinct CDR3 sequences, roughly 50% detected once. Only a few counts were recorded for this clonotype. Its specificity is not known. Germline CDR1 MNHEY, CDR2 SVGAGI. This CDR3 has 12 residues. Deletions cut 6 bases from V and 6 bases from J, with 12 bases between. Study results and limitations: Controls had lower frequencies than patients of a handful of TRBV segments, which included TRBV5-6, TRBV5-1 and TRBV20-1.

The clonotype comes from a girl aged 5-17 years with multiple sclerosis. The rearrangement links TRBV6-5 to TRBJ2-7; no firm D call. Sequenced material: blood. CDR3 sequence reads: CASSPKSGEQYF. The DNA of the CDR3 is TGTGCCAGCAGCCCCAAATCGGGCGAGCAGTACTTC.